The following is a TCR beta chain sequence with its context. Patients of the Seattle cohort, enrolled during active infection, were followed longitudinally. The data were taken from a study of blood T cell repertoires in COVID-19. For the study at large: The United States, Italy and Spain supplied acute and convalescent COVID-19 samples. Sources were T cells, B-cell-depleted T cells, or PBMCs; the material itself was cDNA or gDNA.

Original handling: Estimated nucleated cell counts came from reference gene primer amplification. Sequencing used immunoSEQ multiplex PCR; TCRdb keeps in-frame clones, though not all of them. From that table come the V and J calls and clone size; the DNA was used to work out D and trimming. The sample consists of about half a million clones, 80% to 90% of them appearing once. Sequenced material: peripheral blood. The clonotype originates from a man between 18 and 35 years old with COVID-19, enrolled during active disease.

Here the CDR3 DNA reads TGTGCCAGCAGTTCGGTCTCAGGCAATAGCAATCAGCCCCAGCATTTT. As protein: CASSSVSGNSNQPQHF. This chain uses TRBV2 with TRBJ1-5; D call uncertain. This CDR3 region has 16 residues. V was shortened by 5 bases and J by 0 bases, with 14 bases between the two germline ends. Looked up from germline, CDR1 is SNHLY and CDR2 is FYNNEI.